This TCR beta chain emerged from a study of cytomegalovirus exposure and HLA in healthy donors. Findings and limits, study-wide: Researchers reported from a later analysis that most CMV-associated TCR beta chains appeared HLA-restricted. A later analysis linked a missense variant in DCLRE1C to the trimming of TCR beta V and J genes.

60 Vbeta and 13 Jbeta primers were used in PCR. Repertoires were generated with immunoSEQ multiplex PCR, while TCRdb's copy carries only in-frame clones and drops some. The sample lists about 140,000 clones, roughly 80% occurring once. A note on this clone: What it binds is unknown.

The ends were cut back, 0 bases at V and 1 base at J, with 18 bases in the middle. Germline CDR1 GTSNPN, CDR2 SVGIG (reference sequence). The CDR3 is made up of 17 amino acids. The genes are TRBV30 and TRBJ1-2, with D tentatively TRBD1 (5 bases). Source material: PBMCs. The receptor's source is a man aged 35 to 55 in good health and CMV-seropositive. The CDR3 DNA is TGTGCCTGGAGTGTACCATATTGGGGCAGTTATAACTATGGCTACACCTTC. Translating it yields CAWSVPYWGSYNYGYTF.